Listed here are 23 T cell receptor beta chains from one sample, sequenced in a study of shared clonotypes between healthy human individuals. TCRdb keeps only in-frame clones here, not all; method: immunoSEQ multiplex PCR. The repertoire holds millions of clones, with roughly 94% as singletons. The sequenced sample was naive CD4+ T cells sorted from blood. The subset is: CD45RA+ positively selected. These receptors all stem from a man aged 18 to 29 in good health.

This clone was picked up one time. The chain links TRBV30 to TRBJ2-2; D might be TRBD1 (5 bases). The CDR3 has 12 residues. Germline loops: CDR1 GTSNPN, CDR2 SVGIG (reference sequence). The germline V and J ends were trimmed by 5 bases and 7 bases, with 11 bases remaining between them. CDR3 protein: CAWDQGYGELFF. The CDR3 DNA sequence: TGTGCCTGGGACCAGGGTTACGGGGAGCTGTTTTTT.

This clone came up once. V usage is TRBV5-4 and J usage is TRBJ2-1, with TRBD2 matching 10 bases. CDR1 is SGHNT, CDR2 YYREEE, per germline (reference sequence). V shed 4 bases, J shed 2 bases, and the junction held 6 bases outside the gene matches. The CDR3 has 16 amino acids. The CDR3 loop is CASSPSSGSTYNEQFF. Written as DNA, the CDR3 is TGTGCCAGCAGCCCATCTAGCGGGAGTACCTACAATGAGCAGTTCTTC.

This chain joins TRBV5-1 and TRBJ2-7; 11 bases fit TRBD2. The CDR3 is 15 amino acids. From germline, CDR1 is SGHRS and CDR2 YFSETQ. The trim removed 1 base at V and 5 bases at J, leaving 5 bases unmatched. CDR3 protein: CASSLTSGSAHEQYF. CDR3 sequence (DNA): TGCGCCAGCAGCTTGACTAGCGGGAGTGCTCACGAGCAGTACTTC.

The CDR3 nucleotides are TGTGCCAGCAGCCAAATGCAAGAGACCCAGTACTTC. Translating gives CASSQMQETQYF. The chain is built from TRBV14 and TRBJ2-5; D not resolved. The CDR3 contains 12 residues. Trimming took 2 bases from V and 2 from J, leaving 3 bases between them. Germline V lookup: CDR1 SGHDN, CDR2 FVKESK.

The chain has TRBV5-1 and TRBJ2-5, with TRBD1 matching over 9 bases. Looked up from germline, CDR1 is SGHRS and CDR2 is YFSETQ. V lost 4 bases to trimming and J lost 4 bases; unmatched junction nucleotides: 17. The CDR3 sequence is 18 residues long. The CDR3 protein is CASSPYSGVGQGGETQYF. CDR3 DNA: TGCGCCAGCAGCCCCTATTCTGGAGTGGGACAGGGAGGAGAGACCCAGTACTTC.

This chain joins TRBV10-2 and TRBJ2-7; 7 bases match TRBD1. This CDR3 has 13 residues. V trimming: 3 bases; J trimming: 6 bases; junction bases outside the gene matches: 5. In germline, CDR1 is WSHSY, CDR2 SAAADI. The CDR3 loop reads CASSEIGQAEQYF. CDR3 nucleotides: TGCGCCAGCAGTGAAATAGGACAGGCCGAGCAGTACTTC.

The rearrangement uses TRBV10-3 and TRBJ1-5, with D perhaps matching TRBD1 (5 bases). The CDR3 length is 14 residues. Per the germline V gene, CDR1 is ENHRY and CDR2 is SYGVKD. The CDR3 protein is CAAGEFGGNQPQHF. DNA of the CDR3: TGTGCAGCGGGGGAATTTGGAGGCAATCAGCCCCAGCATTTT.

This CDR3 reads CASSLFPLIQGENEKLFF. CDR3 bases: TGTGCCAGCAGCCTTTTCCCCCTTATACAGGGGGAGAATGAAAAACTGTTTTTT. The rearrangement uses TRBV7-9 and TRBJ1-4; TRBD1 agrees at 8 bases. J was trimmed by 5 bases and V by 5 bases; bases with no gene match: 16. The CDR3 is made up of 18 amino acids. Germline V gene data show CDR1 as SEHNR and CDR2 as FQNEAQ (reference sequence). The variable domain in full, with the rest retrieved from reference TRBV7-9 and TRBJ1-4, is DTGVSQNPRHKITKRGQNVTFRCDPISEHNRLYWYRQTLGQGPEFLTYFQNEAQLEKSRLLSDRFSAERPKGSFSTLEIQRTEQGDSAMYLCASSLFPLIQGENEKLFFGSGTQLSVL.

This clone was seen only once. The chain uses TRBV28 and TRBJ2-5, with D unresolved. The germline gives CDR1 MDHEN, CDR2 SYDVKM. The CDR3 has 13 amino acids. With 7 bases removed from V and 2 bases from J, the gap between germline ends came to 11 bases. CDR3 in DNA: TGTGCCAGCACCCACGGGTTGCAAGAGACCCAGTACTTC. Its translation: CASTHGLQETQYF.

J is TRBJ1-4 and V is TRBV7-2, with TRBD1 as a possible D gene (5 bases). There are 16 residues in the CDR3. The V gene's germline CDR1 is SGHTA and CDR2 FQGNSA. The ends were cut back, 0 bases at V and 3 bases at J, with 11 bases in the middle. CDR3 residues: CASSLATRGANEKLFF. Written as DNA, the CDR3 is TGTGCCAGCAGCTTAGCGACGAGGGGTGCTAATGAAAAACTGTTTTTT.

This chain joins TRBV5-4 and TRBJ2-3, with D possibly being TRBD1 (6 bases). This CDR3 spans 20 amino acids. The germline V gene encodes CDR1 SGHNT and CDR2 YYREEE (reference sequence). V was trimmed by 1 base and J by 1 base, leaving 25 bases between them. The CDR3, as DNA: TGTGCCAGCAGCTTGATCGGTCGTACACCGGGACCAGGGGGCACAGATACGCAGTATTTT. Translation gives CASSLIGRTPGPGGTDTQYF.

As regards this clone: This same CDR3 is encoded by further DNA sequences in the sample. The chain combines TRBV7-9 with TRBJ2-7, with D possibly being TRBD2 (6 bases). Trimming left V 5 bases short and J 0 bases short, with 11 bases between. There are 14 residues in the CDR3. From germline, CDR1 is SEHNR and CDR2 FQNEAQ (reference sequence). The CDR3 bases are TGTGCCAGCAGCCCCCCCGGGAGCTCCTACGAGCAGTACTTC. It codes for CASSPPGSSYEQYF.

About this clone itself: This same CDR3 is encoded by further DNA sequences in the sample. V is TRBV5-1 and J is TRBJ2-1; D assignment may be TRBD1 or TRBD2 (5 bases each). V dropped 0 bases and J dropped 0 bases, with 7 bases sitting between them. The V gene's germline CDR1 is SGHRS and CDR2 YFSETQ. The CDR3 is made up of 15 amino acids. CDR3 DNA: TGCGCCAGCAGCTTGGTGGGGGACTCCTACAATGAGCAGTTCTTC. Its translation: CASSLVGDSYNEQFF.

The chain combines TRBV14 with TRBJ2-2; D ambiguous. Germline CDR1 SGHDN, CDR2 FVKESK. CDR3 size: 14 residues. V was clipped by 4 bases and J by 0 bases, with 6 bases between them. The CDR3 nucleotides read TGTGCCAGCAGCCTCGGAGCGAACACCGGGGAGCTGTTTTTT. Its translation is CASSLGANTGELFF.

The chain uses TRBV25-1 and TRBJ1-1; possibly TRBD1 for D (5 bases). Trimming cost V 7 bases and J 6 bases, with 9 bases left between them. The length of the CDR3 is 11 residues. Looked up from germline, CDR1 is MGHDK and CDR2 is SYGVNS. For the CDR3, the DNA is TGTGCCAGCATCGGAGGGGCTGAAGCTTTCTTT. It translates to CASIGGAEAFF. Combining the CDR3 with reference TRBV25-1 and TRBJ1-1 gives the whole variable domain EADIYQTPRYLVIGTGKKITLECSQTMGHDKMYWYQQDPGMELHLIHYSYGVNSTEKGDLSSESTVSRIRTEHFPLTLESARPSHTSQYLCASIGGAEAFFGQGTRLTVV.

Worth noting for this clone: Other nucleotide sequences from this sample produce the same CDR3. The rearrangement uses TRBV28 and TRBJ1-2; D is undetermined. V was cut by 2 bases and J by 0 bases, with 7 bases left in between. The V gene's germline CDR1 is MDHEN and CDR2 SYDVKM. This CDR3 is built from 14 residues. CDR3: CASSLGSSNYGYTF. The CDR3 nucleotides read TGTGCCAGCAGTTTAGGGTCCTCTAACTATGGCTACACCTTC.

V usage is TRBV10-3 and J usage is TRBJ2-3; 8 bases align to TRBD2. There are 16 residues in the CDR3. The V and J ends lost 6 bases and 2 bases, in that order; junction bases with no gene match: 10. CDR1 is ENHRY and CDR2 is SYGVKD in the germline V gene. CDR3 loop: CAIRPRREGFTDTQYF. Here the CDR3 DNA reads TGTGCCATCAGGCCACGTCGGGAGGGATTCACAGATACGCAGTATTTT.

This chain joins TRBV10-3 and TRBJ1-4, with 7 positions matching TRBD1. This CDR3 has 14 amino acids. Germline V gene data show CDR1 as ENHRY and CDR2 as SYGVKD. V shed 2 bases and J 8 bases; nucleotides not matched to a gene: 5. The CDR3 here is CAISETGVKEKLFF. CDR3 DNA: TGTGCCATCAGTGAGACAGGGGTTAAGGAAAAACTGTTTTTT.

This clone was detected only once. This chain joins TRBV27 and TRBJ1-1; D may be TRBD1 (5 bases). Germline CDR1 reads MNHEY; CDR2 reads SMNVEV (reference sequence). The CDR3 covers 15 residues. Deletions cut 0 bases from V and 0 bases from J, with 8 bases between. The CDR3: CASSLSRGVNTEAFF. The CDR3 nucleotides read TGTGCCAGCAGTTTATCTAGGGGTGTGAACACTGAAGCTTTCTTT.

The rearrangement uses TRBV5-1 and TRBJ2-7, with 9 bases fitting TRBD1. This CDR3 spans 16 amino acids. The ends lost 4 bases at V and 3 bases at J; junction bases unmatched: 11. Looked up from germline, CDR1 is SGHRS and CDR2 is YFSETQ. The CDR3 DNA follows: TGCGCCAGCAGCCCTATTAGGACAGGGGATTTCTACGAGCAGTACTTC. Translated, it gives CASSPIRTGDFYEQYF.

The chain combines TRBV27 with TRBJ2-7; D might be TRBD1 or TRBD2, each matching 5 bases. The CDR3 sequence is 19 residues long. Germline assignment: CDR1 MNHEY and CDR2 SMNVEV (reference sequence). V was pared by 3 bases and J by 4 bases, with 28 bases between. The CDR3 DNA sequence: TGTGCCAGCAGTTTCCGCATGGGAAGGGGAGCCTCTGGGACGTACGAGCAGTACTTC. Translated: CASSFRMGRGASGTYEQYF.

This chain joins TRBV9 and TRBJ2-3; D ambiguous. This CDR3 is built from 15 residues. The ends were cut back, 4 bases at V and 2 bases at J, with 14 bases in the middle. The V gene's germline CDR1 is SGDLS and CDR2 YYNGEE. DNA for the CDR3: TGTGCCAGCAGCCACAACGTGGCGGTCACAGATACGCAGTATTTT. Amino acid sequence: CASSHNVAVTDTQYF.

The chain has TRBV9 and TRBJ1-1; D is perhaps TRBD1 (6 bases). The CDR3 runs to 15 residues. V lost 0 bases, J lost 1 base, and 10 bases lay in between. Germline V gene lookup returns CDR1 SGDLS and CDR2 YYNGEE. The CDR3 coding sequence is TGTGCCAGCAGCGTAGATGTCAGGGGGAACACTGAAGCTTTCTTT. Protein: CASSVDVRGNTEAFF.